There are many counts of the clone carrying this T cell receptor beta chain. Trimming took 5 bases from V and 7 from J; bases not matched to a gene: 12. The CDR3 sequence is 14 residues long. CDR1 DFQATT and CDR2 SNEGSKA come from the germline V gene (reference sequence). Arm-PCR of CDR3 regions and iRepertoire HTBI primers were the basis on which TCR beta libraries were built. One entry per CDR3 protein, called by TCRdb with MiXCR from the multiplex PCR reads. The profile shows 350,000 to 500,000 distinct CDR3 sequences, roughly a fifth of them singletons. The data stem from a study of regulatory T cells in long-lasting Graves disease. The time point denotes: persistent/refractory GD, antithyroid drugs over 5 years with positive TRAb. There was RNA extracted from PBMCs, and the TCR library was made from it.

The chain joins TRBV20-1 to TRBJ2-7, with 9 bases identical to TRBD2. Material: peripheral blood mononuclear cells (PBMCs), obtained when the disease was refractory, from a patient treated with antithyroid drugs. The receptor was derived from a female donor with Graves disease. The CDR3 DNA follows: TGCAGTGCTGGCGCTGTTAGCGGGAGAGGGGAGCAGTACTTC. Amino acid sequence: CSAGAVSGRGEQYF.